The 22 T cell receptor beta chains in this list originate from one sample, sequenced in a study of beta chain features in type 1 diabetes. The study reverse transcribed the entire isolated RNA, so it sequenced expressed TCRB transcripts. Data came from immunoSEQ multiplex PCR; TCRdb stores just in-frame clones and leaves some out. The sample lists 150,000 or so clones, about 10% occurring once. The sequencing sample was made of central memory CD4+ T cells from blood. Source of these receptors: a man between 18 and 35 years old in good health.

This clone was observed a few times. This chain joins TRBV5-1 and TRBJ1-6; D gene uncertain. The CDR3 is 15 residues long. With 0 bases removed from V and 7 bases from J, the gap between germline ends came to 11 bases. Germline CDR1 and CDR2: SGHRS and YFSETQ. The CDR3 DNA sequence: TGCGCCAGCAGCTTGGGTGAGCGGAGAAATTCACCCCTCCACTTT. This translates into CASSLGERRNSPLHF.

The gene calls are TRBV18 and TRBJ2-1, with TRBD2 identical over 12 bases. Losses at the gene ends were 6 bases for V and 7 bases for J; bases not matched to a gene: 7. The CDR3 has 15 residues. Germline CDR1 and CDR2: KGHSH and LQKENI. The CDR3 spells CASSPTSGGWNEQFF. CDR3 coding DNA: TGTGCCAGCTCCCCAACTAGCGGGGGGTGGAATGAGCAGTTCTTC.

A few counts support this clone. This chain links TRBV6-5 with TRBJ2-1; 7 bases agree with TRBD2. The CDR3 consists of 15 residues. From germline, CDR1 is MNHEY and CDR2 SVGAGI. Germline trimming cut 6 bases from V and 1 base from J; bases unmatched to any gene: 6. CDR3 in DNA: TGTGCCAGCAGGGTCGCCGGGGGGTCCTACAATGAGCAGTTCTTC. Protein sequence: CASRVAGGSYNEQFF.

The rearrangement joins TRBV18 to TRBJ1-5, with 7 bases fitting TRBD1. V shed 2 bases, J shed 0 bases, and the junction held 4 bases outside the gene matches. CDR1 and CDR2 (germline): KGHSH, LQKENI. This CDR3 is 16 amino acids long. The CDR3 region is CASSPETGYSNQPQHF. The CDR3 DNA reads as TGTGCCAGCTCACCAGAGACAGGGTATAGCAATCAGCCCCAGCATTTT.

This sequence joins TRBV2 and TRBJ2-7; maybe TRBD1 (5 bases). Germline CDR1 and CDR2: SNHLY and FYNNEI. V lost 4 bases and J lost 2, with 9 bases in between. CDR3 length: 13 amino acids. CDR3: CASSGDSTYEQYF. CDR3 nucleotide sequence: TGTGCCAGCAGTGGCGACAGTACCTACGAGCAGTACTTC. Using reference TRBV2 and TRBJ2-7 for the parts outside the CDR3, the full variable domain is EPEVTQTPSHQVTQMGQEVILRCVPISNHLYFYWYRQILGQKVEFLVSFYNNEISEKSEIFDDQFSVERPDGSNFTLKIRSTKLEDSAMYFCASSGDSTYEQYFGPGTRLTVT.

The J gene is TRBJ2-1, the V gene TRBV5-6; the D gene is possibly TRBD1 (6 bases). CDR1 is SGHDT and CDR2 is YYEEEE in the germline V gene. CDR3 length equals 17 residues. V was shortened by 0 bases and J by 6 bases, with 19 bases between the two germline ends. The CDR3 DNA reads as TGTGCCAGCAGCTTGGGACCACAGGGAAAATATCGCAATGAGCAGTTCTTC. As protein: CASSLGPQGKYRNEQFF.

In its sample, this clone was seen many times. The V and J genes are TRBV25-1 and TRBJ2-7; no firm D call. The CDR3 sequence is 12 residues long. From germline, CDR1 is MGHDK and CDR2 SYGVNS. V gave up 2 bases and J gave up 6 bases, with 8 bases separating them. CDR3 region: CASSEAVSEQYF. In DNA form, the CDR3 reads TGTGCCAGCAGTGAAGCGGTATCCGAGCAGTACTTC.

The chain employs TRBV13 and TRBJ2-4; 8 bases align to TRBD1. Trimming took 3 bases from V and 1 from J; bases not matched to a gene: 8. This CDR3 has 17 amino acids. CDR1 and CDR2 (germline): PRHDT, FYEKMQ (reference sequence). The CDR3 DNA reads as TGTGCCAGCAGCTTGAGGAGCGACAGGGGCGCCAAAAACATTCAGTACTTC. Translating gives CASSLRSDRGAKNIQYF.

The gene calls are TRBV18 and TRBJ1-2, with 7 bases matching TRBD1. Trimming took 5 bases from V and 5 from J; bases not matched to a gene: 8. The CDR3 length is 14 residues. Germline-derived CDR1 and CDR2 are KGHSH and LQKENI. The CDR3 protein is CASSSQGSGYGYTF. In DNA, the CDR3 is TGTGCCAGCTCATCACAGGGGTCTGGGTATGGCTACACCTTC.

This clone has only a few counts. This rearrangement joins TRBV2 to TRBJ2-7; D call uncertain. The germline V and J ends were trimmed by 5 bases and 0 bases, with 8 bases remaining between them. Germline CDR1 reads SNHLY; CDR2 reads FYNNEI. CDR3 length: 13 residues. DNA of the CDR3: TGTGCCAGCAGTACGCAGTCCTCCTACGAGCAGTACTTC. This encodes CASSTQSSYEQYF.

This clone was seen more than once but under ten times. The chain links TRBV5-4 to TRBJ1-2; D is unclear. The length of the CDR3 is 13 residues. The germline CDR1 and CDR2 sequences are SGHNT and YYREEE (reference sequence). Trimming took off 0 bases at V and 9 bases at J, with 12 bases between the two ends. CDR3 in amino acids: CASSLGARDSYTF. CDR3 DNA: TGTGCCAGCAGCTTGGGGGCACGGGATAGCTACACCTTC. The full variable domain, in which reference TRBV5-4 and TRBJ1-2 provide the parts outside the CDR3, is ETGVTQSPTHLIKTRGQQVTLRCSSQSGHNTVSWYQQALGQGPQFIFQYYREEENGRGNFPPRFSGLQFPNYSSELNVNALELDDSALYLCASSLGARDSYTFGSGTRLTVV.

This clone was counted a few times. The V call is TRBV6-6, the J call TRBJ1-2, with 8 bases that match TRBD1. Per the germline V gene, CDR1 is MNHNY and CDR2 is SVGAGI (reference sequence). This CDR3 comprises 13 residues. V was clipped by 5 bases and J by 7 bases; unmatched bases: 6. The CDR3, as DNA: TGTGCCAGCAGTACCGGACAGGGAGTTGGCTACACCTTC. It specifies CASSTGQGVGYTF.

This clone was seen more than once but under ten times. The chain is built from TRBV28 and TRBJ2-7, with D possibly being TRBD2 (7 bases). The ends were cut back, 7 bases at V and 5 bases at J, with 24 bases in the middle. Per the germline V gene, CDR1 is MDHEN and CDR2 is SYDVKM. This CDR3 has 16 amino acids. CDR3 residues: CASNRRGGNTVDEQYF. In nucleotides, the CDR3 is TGTGCCAGCAACAGGAGGGGGGGCAACACGGTCGACGAGCAGTACTTC.

The rearrangement uses TRBV7-2 and TRBJ1-6, with 7 bases identical to TRBD1. Trimming took 3 bases from V and 8 from J; bases not matched to a gene: 7. This CDR3 has 15 amino acids. Germline-derived CDR1 and CDR2 are SGHTA and FQGNSA. The CDR3 bases are TGTGCCAGCAGCTTCTCCGGGACAGAGGATTCACCCCTCCACTTT. Protein sequence: CASSFSGTEDSPLHF.

This clone showed up just a few times. The chain carries TRBV10-3 and TRBJ1-2; TRBD1 might be the D (5 bases). The V gene's germline CDR1 is ENHRY and CDR2 SYGVKD. This CDR3 has 16 amino acids. Trimming removed 0 bases at V and 2 bases at J, with 13 bases between. The CDR3 sequence is CAISESTSRVNYGYTF. The CDR3 DNA sequence: TGTGCCATCAGTGAGTCGACCTCCAGGGTCAACTATGGCTACACCTTC.

This clone was picked up a small number of times. CDR3 DNA: TGTGCCAGCAGCTTGATCGGGGTCATGAACACTGAAGCTTTCTTT. It translates to CASSLIGVMNTEAFF. The chain joins TRBV5-8 to TRBJ1-1; D remains unclear. V lost 1 base, J lost 0 bases, and 10 bases lay in between. This CDR3 is built from 15 residues. Germline loops: CDR1 SGHTS, CDR2 YDEGEE.

The CDR3: CASRRFGTGYGYTF. In nucleotides, the CDR3 is TGTGCCAGCAGAAGATTCGGGACAGGCTATGGCTACACCTTC. The chain joins TRBV6-5 to TRBJ1-2, with TRBD1 identical over 8 bases. Germline values: CDR1 MNHEY, CDR2 SVGAGI. The CDR3 sequence is 14 residues long. Germline trimming cut 6 bases from V and 4 bases from J; bases unmatched to any gene: 7.

V gene TRBV5-5 combines with J gene TRBJ2-6; no reliable D call. This CDR3 comprises 16 residues. Germline values: CDR1 SGHKS, CDR2 YYEKEE (reference sequence). Trimming cost V 4 bases and J 2 bases, with 13 bases left between them. CDR3 in amino acids: CASSHAPAAGANVLTF. The CDR3 DNA reads TGTGCCAGCAGCCACGCGCCGGCGGCTGGGGCCAACGTCCTGACTTTC.

The chain employs TRBV7-2 and TRBJ2-5, with 14 nucleotides matching TRBD2. The germline CDR1 and CDR2 sequences are SGHTA and FQGNSA. V shed 5 bases and J 5 bases; nucleotides not matched to a gene: 7. The CDR3 loop spans 16 amino acids. This chain's CDR3 is CASSRLAGGPGETQYF. CDR3 bases: TGTGCCAGCAGCCGACTAGCGGGGGGGCCAGGGGAGACCCAGTACTTC.

The V gene is TRBV4-1, the J gene TRBJ2-2, with 8 bases fitting TRBD1. Trimming cost V 5 bases and J 7 bases; bases outside gene matches: 6. This CDR3 spans 14 amino acids. CDR1 is MGHRA, CDR2 YSYEKL, per germline. CDR3 DNA: TGCGCCAGCAGCATACAGGGGGAGTACGGGGAGCTGTTTTTT. Its protein product is CASSIQGEYGELFF.

The V call is TRBV5-8, the J call TRBJ2-1; 7 bases line up with TRBD2. This CDR3 is built from 14 residues. Germline CDR1 SGHTS, CDR2 YDEGEE. The trim removed 9 bases at V and 0 bases at J, leaving 6 bases unmatched. DNA for the CDR3: TGTGCCAATACCCGGGACTACTCCTACAATGAGCAGTTCTTC. This gives the protein CANTRDYSYNEQFF.

J is TRBJ2-5 and V is TRBV28, with a weak D call TRBD1 (7 bases). V was cut by 5 bases and J by 2 bases, with 33 bases left in between. This CDR3 has 21 amino acids. CDR1 is MDHEN, CDR2 SYDVKM, per germline. The CDR3 coding sequence is TGTGCCAGCAGTCTCACCCCCCCGTCGGCAGGGGGAGGCTTAGGGCAAGAGACCCAGTACTTC. This translates into CASSLTPPSAGGGLGQETQYF.